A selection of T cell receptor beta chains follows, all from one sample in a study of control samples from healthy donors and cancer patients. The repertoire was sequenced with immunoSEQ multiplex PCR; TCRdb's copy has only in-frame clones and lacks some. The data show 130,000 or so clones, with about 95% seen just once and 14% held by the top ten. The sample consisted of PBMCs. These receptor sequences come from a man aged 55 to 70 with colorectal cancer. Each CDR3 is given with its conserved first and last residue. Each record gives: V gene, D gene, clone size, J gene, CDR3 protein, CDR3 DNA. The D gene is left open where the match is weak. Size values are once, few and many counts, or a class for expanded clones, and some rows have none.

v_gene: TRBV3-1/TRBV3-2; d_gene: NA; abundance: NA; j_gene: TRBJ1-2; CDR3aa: CASSRVAYGYTF; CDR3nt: TGTGCCAGCAGTCGGGTAGCCTATGGCTACACCTTC
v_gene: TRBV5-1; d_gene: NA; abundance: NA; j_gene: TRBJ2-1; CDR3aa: CASSSSMNNEQFF; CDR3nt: TGCGCCAGTAGCTCCTCTATGAACAATGAGCAGTTCTTC
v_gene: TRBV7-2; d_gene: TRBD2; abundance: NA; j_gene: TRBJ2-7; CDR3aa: CASSTGLAGFSYEQYF; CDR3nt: TGTGCCAGCAGCACGGGACTAGCGGGGTTCTCCTACGAGCAGTACTTC
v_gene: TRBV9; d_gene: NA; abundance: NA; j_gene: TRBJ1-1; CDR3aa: CASSLGRTLGAEAFF; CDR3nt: TGTGCCAGCAGCCTCGGACGGACACTAGGCGCTGAAGCTTTCTTT
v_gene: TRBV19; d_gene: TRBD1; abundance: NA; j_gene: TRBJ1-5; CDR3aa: CASSIVGGAQPQHF; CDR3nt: TGTGCCAGTAGTATCGTAGGGGGCGCCCAGCCCCAGCATTTT
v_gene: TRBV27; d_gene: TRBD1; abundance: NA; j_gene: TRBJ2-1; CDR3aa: CASLRTGGSNEQFF; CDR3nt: TGTGCCAGCCTTCGGACAGGGGGGAGTAATGAGCAGTTCTTC
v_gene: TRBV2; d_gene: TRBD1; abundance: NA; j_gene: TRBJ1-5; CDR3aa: CASSEGTENQPQHF; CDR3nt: TGTGCCAGCAGTGAGGGGACAGAGAATCAGCCCCAGCATTTT
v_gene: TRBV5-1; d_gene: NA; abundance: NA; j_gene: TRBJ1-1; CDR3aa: CASSLAALGVTEAFF; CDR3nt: TGCGCCAGCAGCTTGGCCGCCCTAGGGGTCACTGAAGCTTTCTTT
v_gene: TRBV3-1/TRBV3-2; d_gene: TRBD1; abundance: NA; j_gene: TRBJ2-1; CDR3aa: CASRPSGGRHNEQFF; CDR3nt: TGTGCCAGCAGACCTTCAGGGGGCAGGCACAATGAGCAGTTCTTC
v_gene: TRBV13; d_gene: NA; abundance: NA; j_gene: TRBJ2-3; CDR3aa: CASSLGGDTQYF; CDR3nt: TGTGCCAGCAGCTTGGGCGGGGATACGCAGTATTTT
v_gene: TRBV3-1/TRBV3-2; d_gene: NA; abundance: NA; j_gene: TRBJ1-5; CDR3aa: CASSQGSRGPQHF; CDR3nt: TGTGCCAGCAGCCAAGGCTCCCGTGGGCCCCAGCATTTT
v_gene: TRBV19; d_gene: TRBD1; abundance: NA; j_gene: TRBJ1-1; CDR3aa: CASSTGTGNTEAFF; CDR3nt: TGTGCCAGTAGTACCGGGACAGGGAACACTGAAGCTTTCTTT
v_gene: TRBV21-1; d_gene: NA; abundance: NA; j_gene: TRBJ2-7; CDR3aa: CASSNDRDLLYDEQYF; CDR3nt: TGTGCCAGCAGCAATGACAGGGATCTCCTCTACGACGAGCAGTACTTC
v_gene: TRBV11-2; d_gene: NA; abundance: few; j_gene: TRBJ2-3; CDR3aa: CASSLVSDTQYF; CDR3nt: TGTGCCAGCAGCTTAGTATCAGATACGCAGTATTTT
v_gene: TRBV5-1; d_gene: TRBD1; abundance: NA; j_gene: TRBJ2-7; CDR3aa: CASRTQGAPYEQYF; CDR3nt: TGCGCCAGCAGAACTCAGGGGGCGCCTTACGAGCAGTACTTC
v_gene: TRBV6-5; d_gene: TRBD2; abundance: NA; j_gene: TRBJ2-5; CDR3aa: CASSSGTSGQETQYF; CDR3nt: TGTGCCAGCAGTTCCGGGACTAGCGGGCAAGAGACCCAGTACTTC
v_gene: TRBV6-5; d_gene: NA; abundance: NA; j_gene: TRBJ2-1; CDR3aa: CASSSGYNEQFF; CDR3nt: TGTGCCAGCAGCAGCGGGTACAATGAGCAGTTCTTC
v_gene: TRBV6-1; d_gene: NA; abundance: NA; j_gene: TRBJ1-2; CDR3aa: CASSEQGSYGYTF; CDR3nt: TGTGCCAGCAGTGAACAGGGGTCCTATGGCTACACCTTC
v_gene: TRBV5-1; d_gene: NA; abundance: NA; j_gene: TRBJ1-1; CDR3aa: CASSLDPANTEAFF; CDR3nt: TGCGCCAGCAGCTTGGATCCGGCGAACACTGAAGCTTTCTTT
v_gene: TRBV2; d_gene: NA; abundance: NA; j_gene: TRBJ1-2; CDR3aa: CASRGDSPNYGYTF; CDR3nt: TGTGCCAGCAGGGGTGACAGCCCTAACTATGGCTACACCTTC
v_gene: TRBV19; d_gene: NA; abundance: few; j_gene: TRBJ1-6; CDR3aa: CASSMVGGARNSPLHF; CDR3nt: TGTGCCAGTAGTATGGTCGGGGGGGCGAGGAATTCACCCCTCCACTTT
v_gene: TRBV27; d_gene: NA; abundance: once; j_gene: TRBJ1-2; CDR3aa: CASSSGYRDYGYTF; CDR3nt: TGTGCCAGCAGTAGTGGTTACAGGGACTATGGCTACACCTTC
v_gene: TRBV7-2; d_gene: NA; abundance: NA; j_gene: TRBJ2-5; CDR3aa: CASSLAPPGSQETQYF; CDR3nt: TGTGCCAGCAGCTTAGCTCCCCCGGGGTCCCAAGAGACCCAGTACTTC
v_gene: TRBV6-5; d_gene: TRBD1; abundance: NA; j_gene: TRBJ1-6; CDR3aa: CASTRTGGRNSPLHF; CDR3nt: TGTGCCAGCACGCGGACAGGGGGCAGAAATTCACCCCTCCACTTT
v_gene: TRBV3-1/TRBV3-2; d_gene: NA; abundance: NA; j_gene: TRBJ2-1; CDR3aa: CASSQGDGRAYNVEQFF; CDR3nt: TGTGCCAGCAGCCAAGGGGACGGGCGTGCCTACAATGTGGAGCAGTTCTTC
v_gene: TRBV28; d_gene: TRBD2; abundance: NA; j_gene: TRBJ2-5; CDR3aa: CASSLSSGGRETQYF; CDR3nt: TGTGCCAGCAGTTTATCGAGCGGGGGGAGAGAGACCCAGTACTTC
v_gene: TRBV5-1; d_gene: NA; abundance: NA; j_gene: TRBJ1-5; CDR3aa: CASSLGGADSNQPQHF; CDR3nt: TGCGCCAGCAGCTTGGGAGGAGCGGATAGCAATCAGCCCCAGCATTTT
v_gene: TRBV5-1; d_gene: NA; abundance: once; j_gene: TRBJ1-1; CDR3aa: CASSLGTDRAEAFF; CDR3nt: TGCGCCAGCAGCTTGGGAACAGATAGGGCTGAAGCTTTCTTT
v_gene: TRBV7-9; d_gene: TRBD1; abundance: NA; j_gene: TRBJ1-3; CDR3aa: CASSLSLGTGRSGNTIYF; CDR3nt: TGTGCCAGCAGCTTAAGCTTGGGGACAGGGCGATCTGGAAACACCATATATTTT
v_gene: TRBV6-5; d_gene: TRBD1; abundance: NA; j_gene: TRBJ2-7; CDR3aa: CASSRETGTTYEQYF; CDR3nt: TGTGCCAGCAGTCGAGAGACAGGGACGACCTACGAGCAGTACTTC
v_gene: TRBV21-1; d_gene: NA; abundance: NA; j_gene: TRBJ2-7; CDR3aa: CASSEPGPDYEQYF; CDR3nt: TGTGCCAGCAGCGAGCCGGGCCCTGACTACGAGCAGTACTTC
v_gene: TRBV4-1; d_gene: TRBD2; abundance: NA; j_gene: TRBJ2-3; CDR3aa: CATRLAATDTQYF; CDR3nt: TGCGCCACCAGACTAGCGGCCACAGATACGCAGTATTTT
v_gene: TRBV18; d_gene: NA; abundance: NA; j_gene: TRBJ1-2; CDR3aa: CASSPWPTDGYTF; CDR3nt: TGTGCCAGCTCACCATGGCCCACAGATGGCTACACCTTC
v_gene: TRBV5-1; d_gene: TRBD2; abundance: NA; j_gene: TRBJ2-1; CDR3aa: CASSQLSSGGEQFF; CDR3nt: TGCGCCAGCAGCCAACTATCTAGCGGGGGTGAGCAGTTCTTC
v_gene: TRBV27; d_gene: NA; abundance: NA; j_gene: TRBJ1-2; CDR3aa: CASSLYGDYGYTF; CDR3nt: TGTGCCAGCAGTTTATACGGGGATTATGGCTACACCTTC
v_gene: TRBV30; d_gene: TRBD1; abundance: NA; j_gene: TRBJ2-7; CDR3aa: CAWATGWWYEQYF; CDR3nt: TGTGCCTGGGCGACAGGGTGGTGGTACGAGCAGTACTTC
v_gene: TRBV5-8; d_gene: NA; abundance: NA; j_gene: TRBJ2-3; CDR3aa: CASSLAPQGGGDTQYF; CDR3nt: TGTGCCAGCAGCTTGGCCCCACAGGGTGGAGGAGATACGCAGTATTTT
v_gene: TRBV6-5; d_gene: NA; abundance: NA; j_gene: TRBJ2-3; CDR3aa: CASSPTLSGTDTQYF; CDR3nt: TGTGCCAGCAGTCCGACCTTATCGGGAACAGATACGCAGTATTTT
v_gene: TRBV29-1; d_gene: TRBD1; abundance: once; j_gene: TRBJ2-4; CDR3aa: CNSHFGQGAFQYF; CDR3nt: TGCAACTCCCATTTTGGACAGGGGGCTTTTCAGTACTTC
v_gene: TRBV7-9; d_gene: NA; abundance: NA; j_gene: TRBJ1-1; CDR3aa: CASSLSLTEAFF; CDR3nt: TGTGCCAGCAGCTTAAGCCTGACTGAAGCTTTCTTT
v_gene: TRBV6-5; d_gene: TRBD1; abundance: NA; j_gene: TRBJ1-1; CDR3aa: CASSRQGLMNTEAFF; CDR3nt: TGTGCCAGCAGTAGACAGGGTCTCATGAACACTGAAGCTTTCTTT
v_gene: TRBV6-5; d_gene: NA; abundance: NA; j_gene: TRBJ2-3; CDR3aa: CASSPLRTDTQYF; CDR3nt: TGTGCCAGCAGTCCCCTTCGCACAGATACGCAGTATTTT
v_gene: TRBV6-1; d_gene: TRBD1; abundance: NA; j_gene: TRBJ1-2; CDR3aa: CASSEGRGTDAYGYTF; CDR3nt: TGTGCCAGCAGTGAAGGGAGAGGGACAGATGCCTATGGCTACACCTTC
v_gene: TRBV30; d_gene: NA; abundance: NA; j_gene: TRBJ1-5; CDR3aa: CACSSGPSNQPQHF; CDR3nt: TGTGCCTGTAGCAGTGGCCCGAGCAATCAGCCCCAGCATTTT
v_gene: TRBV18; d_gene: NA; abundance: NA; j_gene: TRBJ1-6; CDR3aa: CASSPLSGLGNSPLHF; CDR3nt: TGTGCCAGCTCACCACTCTCAGGGCTCGGTAATTCACCCCTCCACTTT
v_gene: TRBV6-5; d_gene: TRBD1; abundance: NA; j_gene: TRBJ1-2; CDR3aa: CASSETGARGYTF; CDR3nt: TGTGCCAGCAGCGAGACAGGGGCACGCGGCTACACCTTC